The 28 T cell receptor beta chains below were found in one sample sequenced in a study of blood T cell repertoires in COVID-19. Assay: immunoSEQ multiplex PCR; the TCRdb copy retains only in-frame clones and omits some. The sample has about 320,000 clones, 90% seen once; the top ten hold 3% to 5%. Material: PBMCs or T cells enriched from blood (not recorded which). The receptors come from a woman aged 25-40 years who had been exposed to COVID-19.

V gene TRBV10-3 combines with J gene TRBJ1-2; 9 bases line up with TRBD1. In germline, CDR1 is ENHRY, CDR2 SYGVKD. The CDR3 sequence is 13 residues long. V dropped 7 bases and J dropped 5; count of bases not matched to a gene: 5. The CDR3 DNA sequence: TGTGCCATCACCAGGGACAGGGATTATGGCTACACCTTC. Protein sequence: CAITRDRDYGYTF.

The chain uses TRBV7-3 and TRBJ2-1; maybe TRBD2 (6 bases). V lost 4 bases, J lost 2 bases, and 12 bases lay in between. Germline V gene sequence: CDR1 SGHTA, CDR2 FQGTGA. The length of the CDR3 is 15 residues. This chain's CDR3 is CASSSREVAYNEQFF. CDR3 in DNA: TGTGCCAGCAGCTCCAGGGAGGTCGCCTACAATGAGCAGTTCTTC.

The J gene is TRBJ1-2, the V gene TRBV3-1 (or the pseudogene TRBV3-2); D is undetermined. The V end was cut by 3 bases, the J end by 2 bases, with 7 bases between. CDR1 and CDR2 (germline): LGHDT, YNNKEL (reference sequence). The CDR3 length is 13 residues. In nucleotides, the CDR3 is TGTGCCAGCAGCCATGGCAAAAACTATGGCTACACCTTC. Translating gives CASSHGKNYGYTF.

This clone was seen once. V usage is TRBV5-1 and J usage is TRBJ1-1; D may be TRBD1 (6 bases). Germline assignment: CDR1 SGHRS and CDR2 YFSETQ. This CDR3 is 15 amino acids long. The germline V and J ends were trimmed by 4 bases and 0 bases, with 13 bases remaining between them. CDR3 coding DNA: TGCGCCAGCAGCGCCGGGACAATCATGAACACTGAAGCTTTCTTT. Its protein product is CASSAGTIMNTEAFF.

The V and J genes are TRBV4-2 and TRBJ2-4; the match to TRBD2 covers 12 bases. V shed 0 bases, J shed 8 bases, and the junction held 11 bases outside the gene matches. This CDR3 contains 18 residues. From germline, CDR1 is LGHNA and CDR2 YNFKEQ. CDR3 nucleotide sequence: TGTGCCAGCAGCCAAGATCTAGCGGGGGGGCGCTCCGTAGACATTCAGTACTTC. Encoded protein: CASSQDLAGGRSVDIQYF.

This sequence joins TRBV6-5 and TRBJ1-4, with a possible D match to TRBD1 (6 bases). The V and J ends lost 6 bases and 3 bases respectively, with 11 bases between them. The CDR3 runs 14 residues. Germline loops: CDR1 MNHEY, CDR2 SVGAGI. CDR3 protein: CASSSWGPNEKLFF. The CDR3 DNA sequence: TGTGCCAGCAGCTCCTGGGGGCCTAATGAAAAACTGTTTTTT.

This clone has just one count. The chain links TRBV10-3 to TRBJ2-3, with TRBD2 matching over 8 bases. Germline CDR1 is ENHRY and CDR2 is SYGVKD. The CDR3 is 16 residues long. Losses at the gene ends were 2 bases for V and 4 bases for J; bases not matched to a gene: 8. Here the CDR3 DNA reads TGTGCCATCAGTGAGGGCCCCCGGGGGGGCCCAGATACGCAGTATTTT. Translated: CAISEGPRGGPDTQYF.

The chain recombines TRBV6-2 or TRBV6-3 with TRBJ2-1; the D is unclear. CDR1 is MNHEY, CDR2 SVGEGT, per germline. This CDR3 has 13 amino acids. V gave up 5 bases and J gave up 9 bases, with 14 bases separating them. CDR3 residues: CASSPPVAIEQFF. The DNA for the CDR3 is TGTGCCAGCAGTCCCCCGGTCGCCATTGAGCAGTTCTTC.

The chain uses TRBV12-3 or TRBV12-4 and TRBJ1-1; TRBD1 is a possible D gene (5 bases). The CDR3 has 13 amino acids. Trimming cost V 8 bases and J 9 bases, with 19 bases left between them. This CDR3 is CASLRQGLSKAFF. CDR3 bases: TGTGCCAGCTTACGCCAGGGATTGTCAAAAGCTTTCTTT.

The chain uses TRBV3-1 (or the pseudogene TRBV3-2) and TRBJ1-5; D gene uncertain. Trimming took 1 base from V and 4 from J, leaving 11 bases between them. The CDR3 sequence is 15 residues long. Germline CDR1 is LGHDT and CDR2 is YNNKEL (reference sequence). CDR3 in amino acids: CASSQGAGGNQPQHF. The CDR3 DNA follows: TGTGCCAGCAGCCAAGGGGCGGGAGGGAATCAGCCCCAGCATTTT.

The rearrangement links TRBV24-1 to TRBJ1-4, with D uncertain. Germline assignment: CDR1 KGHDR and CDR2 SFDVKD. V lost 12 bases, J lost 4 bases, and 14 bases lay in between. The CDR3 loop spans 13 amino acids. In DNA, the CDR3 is TGTGCCTCTGGAGGACCGCATAATGAAAAACTGTTTTTT. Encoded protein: CASGGPHNEKLFF.

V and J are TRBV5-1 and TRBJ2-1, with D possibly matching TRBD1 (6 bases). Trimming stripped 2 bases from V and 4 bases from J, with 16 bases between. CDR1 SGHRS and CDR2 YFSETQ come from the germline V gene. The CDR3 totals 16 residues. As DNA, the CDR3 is TGCGCCAGCAGCTTAATGGCGGACAGTCTTTACAATGAGCAGTTCTTC. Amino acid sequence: CASSLMADSLYNEQFF.

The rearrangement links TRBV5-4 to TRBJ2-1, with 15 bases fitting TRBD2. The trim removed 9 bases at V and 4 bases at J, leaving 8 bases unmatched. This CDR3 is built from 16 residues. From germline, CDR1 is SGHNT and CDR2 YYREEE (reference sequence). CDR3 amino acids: CATQGLAGGIYNEQFF. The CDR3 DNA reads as TGTGCCACCCAGGGACTAGCGGGGGGCATTTACAATGAGCAGTTCTTC.

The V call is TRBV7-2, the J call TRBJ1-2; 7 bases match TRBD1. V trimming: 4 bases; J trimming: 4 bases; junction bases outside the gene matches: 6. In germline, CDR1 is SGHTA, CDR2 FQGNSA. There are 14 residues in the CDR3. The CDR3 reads CASSSGQHSYGYTF. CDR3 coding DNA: TGTGCCAGCAGCTCGGGACAGCACTCCTATGGCTACACCTTC.

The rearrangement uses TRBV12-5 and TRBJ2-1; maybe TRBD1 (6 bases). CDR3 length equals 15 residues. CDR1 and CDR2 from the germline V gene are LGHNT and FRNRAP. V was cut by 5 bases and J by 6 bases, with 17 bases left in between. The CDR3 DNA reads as TGTGCTAGTGGTCCGGCACCTACAGGGATCAATGAGCAGTTCTTC. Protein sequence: CASGPAPTGINEQFF.

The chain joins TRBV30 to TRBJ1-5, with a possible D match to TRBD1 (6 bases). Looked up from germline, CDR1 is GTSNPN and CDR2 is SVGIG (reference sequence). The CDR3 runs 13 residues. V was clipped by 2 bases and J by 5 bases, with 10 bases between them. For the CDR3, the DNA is TGTGCCTGGAGTAAACAGGGCCATCAGCCCCAGCATTTT. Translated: CAWSKQGHQPQHF.

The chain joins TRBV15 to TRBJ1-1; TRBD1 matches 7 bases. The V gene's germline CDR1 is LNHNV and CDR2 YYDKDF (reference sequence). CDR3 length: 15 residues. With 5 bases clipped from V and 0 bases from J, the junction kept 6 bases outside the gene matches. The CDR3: CATSVGQSLNTEAFF. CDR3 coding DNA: TGTGCCACCAGCGTGGGACAGTCCCTGAACACTGAAGCTTTCTTT.

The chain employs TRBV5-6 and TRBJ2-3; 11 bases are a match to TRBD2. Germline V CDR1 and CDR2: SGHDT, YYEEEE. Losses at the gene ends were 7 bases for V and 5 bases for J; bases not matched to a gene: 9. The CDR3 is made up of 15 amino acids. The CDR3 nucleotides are TGTGCCAGCGGTTTAGCGGGGGGGCCCCAAGATACGCAGTATTTT. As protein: CASGLAGGPQDTQYF.

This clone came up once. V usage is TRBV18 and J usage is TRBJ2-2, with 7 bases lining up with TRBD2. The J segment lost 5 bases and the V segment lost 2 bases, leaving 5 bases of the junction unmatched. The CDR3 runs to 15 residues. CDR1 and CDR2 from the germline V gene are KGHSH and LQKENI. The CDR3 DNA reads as TGTGCCAGCTCACCAGCTAGCGGTAGAACCGGGGAGCTGTTTTTT. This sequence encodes CASSPASGRTGELFF.

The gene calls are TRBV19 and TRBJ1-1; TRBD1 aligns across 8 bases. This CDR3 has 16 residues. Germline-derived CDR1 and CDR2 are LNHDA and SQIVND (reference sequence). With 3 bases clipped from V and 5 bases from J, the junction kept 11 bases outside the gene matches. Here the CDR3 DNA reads TGTGCCAGTAGTATTCGTTTCAGGGGGCGTGATACTGAAGCTTTCTTT. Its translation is CASSIRFRGRDTEAFF. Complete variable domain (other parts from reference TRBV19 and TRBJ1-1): DGGITQSPKYLFRKEGQNVTLSCEQNLNHDAMYWYRQDPGQGLRLIYYSQIVNDFQKGDIAEGYSVSREKKESFPLTVTSAQKNPTAFYLCASSIRFRGRDTEAFFGQGTRLTVV.

CDR3: CASSPTGGRGYTF. CDR3 bases: TGTGCCAGCAGCCCGACAGGGGGCCGTGGCTACACCTTC. The chain carries TRBV7-3 and TRBJ1-2; 10 bases align to TRBD1. The CDR3 length is 13 residues. CDR1 and CDR2 (germline): SGHTA, FQGTGA. V was pared by 5 bases and J by 7 bases, with 4 bases of the junction left unmatched. Full variable domain (rest looked up from reference TRBV7-3 and TRBJ1-2): GAGVSQTPSNKVTEKGKYVELRCDPISGHTALYWYRQSLGQGPEFLIYFQGTGAADDSGLPNDRFFAVRPEGSVSTLKIQRTERGDSAVYLCASSPTGGRGYTFGSGTRLTVV.

The CDR3 bases are TGTGCCAGCAGCTCTCCGGACAGAGACCGCTACGAGCAGTACTTC. Protein: CASSSPDRDRYEQYF. V usage is TRBV7-9 and J usage is TRBJ2-7; D is perhaps TRBD1 (6 bases). This CDR3 contains 15 residues. The germline CDR1 and CDR2 sequences are SEHNR and FQNEAQ (reference sequence). The V gene lost 4 bases and the J gene lost 3 bases, with 16 bases spanning the gap.

The CDR3 here is CASSHDRTDQYQETQYF. The CDR3 DNA sequence: TGTGCCAGCTCACACGACCGGACAGACCAATACCAAGAGACCCAGTACTTC. The V and J genes are TRBV18 and TRBJ2-5; D may be TRBD1 (6 bases). Deletions cut 4 bases from V and 0 bases from J, with 18 bases between. The CDR3 runs 17 residues. CDR1 KGHSH and CDR2 LQKENI come from the germline V gene.

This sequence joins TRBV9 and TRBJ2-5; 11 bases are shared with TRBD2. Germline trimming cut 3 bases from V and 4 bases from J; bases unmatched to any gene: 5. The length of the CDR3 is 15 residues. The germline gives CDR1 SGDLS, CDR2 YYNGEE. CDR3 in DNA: TGTGCCAGCAGCGGTAGCGGGGGGGCGTTAGAGACCCAGTACTTC. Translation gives CASSGSGGALETQYF.

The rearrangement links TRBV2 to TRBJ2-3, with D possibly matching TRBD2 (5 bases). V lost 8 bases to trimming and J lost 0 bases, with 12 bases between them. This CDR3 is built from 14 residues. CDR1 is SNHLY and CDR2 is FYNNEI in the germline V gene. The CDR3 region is CASDDGVSTDTQYF. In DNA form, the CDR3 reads TGTGCCAGCGATGACGGGGTTAGCACAGATACGCAGTATTTT.

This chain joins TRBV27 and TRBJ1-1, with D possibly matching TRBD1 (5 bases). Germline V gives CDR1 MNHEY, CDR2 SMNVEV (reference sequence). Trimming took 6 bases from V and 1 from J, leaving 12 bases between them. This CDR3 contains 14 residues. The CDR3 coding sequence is TGTGCCAGCAGCAACAGGATTGGGAACACTGAAGCTTTCTTT. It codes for CASSNRIGNTEAFF.

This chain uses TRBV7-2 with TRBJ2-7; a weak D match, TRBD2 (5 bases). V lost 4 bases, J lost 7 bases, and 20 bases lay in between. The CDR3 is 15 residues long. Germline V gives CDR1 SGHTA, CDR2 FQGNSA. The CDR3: CASSSRPEGGYEQYF. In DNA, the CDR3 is TGTGCCAGCAGCTCGCGCCCCGAAGGAGGATATGAGCAGTACTTC. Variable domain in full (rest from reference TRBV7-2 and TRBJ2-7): GAGVSQSPSNKVTEKGKDVELRCDPISGHTALYWYRQSLGQGLEFLIYFQGNSAPDKSGLPSDRFSAERTGGSVSTLTIQRTQQEDSAVYLCASSSRPEGGYEQYFGPGTRLTVT.

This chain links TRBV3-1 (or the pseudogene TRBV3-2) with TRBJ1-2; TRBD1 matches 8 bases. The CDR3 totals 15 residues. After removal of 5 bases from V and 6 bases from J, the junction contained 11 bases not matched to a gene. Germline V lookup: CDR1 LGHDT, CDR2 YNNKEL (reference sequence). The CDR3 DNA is TGTGCCAGCAGCTCTACAGGGGGTGCGAGGGATGGCTACACCTTC. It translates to CASSSTGGARDGYTF.